The 27 T cell receptor beta chains reported below all come from one sample, sequenced in a study of T cell repertoires in cytomegalovirus infection. No antigens are known for them. TCRdb re-derived calls from the reads in MiXCR, one entry per CDR3 protein. The top ten clones hold roughly 18% of a sample with hundreds of thousands of distinct CDR3 sequences, about 33% of them seen once. This specimen was cultured PBMCs, taken from culture after CMV antigen stimulation. The receptors were sampled from a human donor in good health (CMV status not recorded). Some clones in this sample may be carry-over from other donors' samples.

The table lists this clonotype with a count of one. This chain links TRBV7-9 with TRBJ1-5; unclear D gene. With 0 bases removed from V and 5 bases from J, the gap between germline ends came to 8 bases. Germline V gene lookup returns CDR1 SEHNR and CDR2 FQNEAQ (reference sequence). CDR3 size: 14 residues. The CDR3 DNA follows: TGTGCCAGCAGCTTAGCAGGGTCCCATCAGCCCCAGCATTTT. It encodes CASSLAGSHQPQHF.

This clonotype was seen more than once but under ten times. The chain combines TRBV19 with TRBJ1-1, with 9 bases fitting TRBD1. With 3 bases clipped from V and 1 base from J, the junction kept 6 bases outside the gene matches. Germline CDR1 and CDR2: LNHDA and SQIVND (reference sequence). This CDR3 is 16 amino acids long. The CDR3 loop is CASSIGPGQGNTEAFF. The CDR3 coding sequence is TGTGCCAGTAGTATTGGCCCGGGACAGGGGAACACTGAAGCTTTCTTT.

This clonotype was counted once. J is TRBJ1-2 and V is TRBV18; possibly TRBD1 for D (6 bases). V was shortened by 2 bases and J by 4 bases, with 23 bases between the two germline ends. CDR1 and CDR2 from the germline V gene are KGHSH and LQKENI. The CDR3 is 18 residues long. CDR3 sequence reads: CASSPNSGSTGSVYGYTF. In DNA, the CDR3 is TGTGCCAGCTCACCAAATTCAGGTAGCACAGGGAGTGTCTATGGCTACACCTTC.

This clonotype was observed at least ten times. This chain links TRBV7-2 with TRBJ2-3; no definite D call. V lost 5 bases to trimming and J lost 8 bases, with 14 bases between them. The CDR3 has 13 amino acids. Germline CDR1 is SGHTA and CDR2 is FQGNSA. In DNA form, the CDR3 reads TGTGCCAGCAGCCAGAGGTATAGTATTACGCAGTATTTT. Residues: CASSQRYSITQYF.

This clonotype was observed a single time. This chain uses TRBV6-1 with TRBJ2-7; D is undetermined. The CDR3 is 14 amino acids. Germline V gene sequence: CDR1 MNHNS, CDR2 SASEGT. V was cut by 2 bases and J by 5 bases, with 13 bases left in between. The CDR3 DNA follows: TGTGCCAGCAGTGAACGTTCAGGTTTCGACGAGCAGTACTTC. It is translated as CASSERSGFDEQYF.

The sample holds a few counts of this clonotype. The gene calls are TRBV20-1 and TRBJ2-3, with D perhaps matching TRBD2 (6 bases). Germline V gene lookup returns CDR1 DFQATT and CDR2 SNEGSKA (reference sequence). The CDR3 has 14 amino acids. Trimming shortened V by 5 bases and J by 4 bases, and 16 bases separated the two germline ends. CDR3 region: CSAWDSRRPDTQYF. DNA of the CDR3: TGCAGTGCTTGGGACTCCAGGAGACCAGATACGCAGTATTTT.

The chain employs TRBV7-6 and TRBJ1-3; D gene ambiguous. CDR1 is SGHVS and CDR2 is FNYEAQ in the germline V gene. The CDR3 spans 15 residues. The V end lost 5 bases, the J end lost 4 bases, and 15 bases lay between the germline ends. This CDR3 reads CASSLGLQRGNTIYF. The CDR3 DNA is TGTGCCAGCAGCCTTGGACTACAACGGGGAAACACCATATATTTT.

The V gene is TRBV12-3 or TRBV12-4, the J gene TRBJ2-7; D remains ambiguous. The CDR3 runs 15 residues. V was clipped by 5 bases and J by 0 bases, with 14 bases between them. The DNA of the CDR3 is TGTGCCAGCAGTCCCGAACCAGTCCTCTCCTACGAGCAGTACTTC. Its protein is CASSPEPVLSYEQYF.

The V call is TRBV4-3, the J call TRBJ2-7; D is unresolved. Germline V gives CDR1 LGHNA, CDR2 YSLEER. CDR3 length equals 12 residues. V lost 0 bases, J lost 6 bases, and 6 bases lay in between. CDR3 sequence: CASSQDASEQYF. The CDR3 DNA sequence: TGCGCCAGCAGCCAAGACGCAAGCGAGCAGTACTTC.

V gene TRBV7-9 combines with J gene TRBJ2-3; D unresolved. The V end lost 3 bases, the J end lost 2 bases, and 15 bases lay between the germline ends. This CDR3 has 16 residues. CDR1 is SEHNR, CDR2 FQNEAQ, per germline (reference sequence). CDR3 amino acids: CASSFSSQTPTDTQYF. CDR3 nucleotides: TGTGCCAGCAGCTTCTCGTCACAGACGCCCACAGATACGCAGTATTTT.

This clonotype was picked up a small number of times. The chain recombines TRBV7-2 with TRBJ2-3; D is unclear. Trimming shortened V by 1 base and J by 5 bases, and 7 bases separated the two germline ends. Germline V gene data show CDR1 as SGHTA and CDR2 as FQGNSA. The CDR3 contains 13 residues. For the CDR3, the DNA is TGTGCCAGCAGCTTAGGGCCCAAAGATACGCAGTATTTT. Protein product: CASSLGPKDTQYF.

The V call is TRBV12-3 or TRBV12-4, the J call TRBJ2-7; TRBD1 or TRBD2 may be the D gene (6 bases each). Trimming left V 4 bases short and J 4 bases short, with 20 bases between. The CDR3 spans 16 residues. The DNA for the CDR3 is TGTGCCAGCAGTTCCACCCGAGGGGGGAACGGTTACGAGCAGTACTTC. Protein sequence: CASSSTRGGNGYEQYF.

The chain employs TRBV7-2 and TRBJ2-7, with no clear D. The V end was cut by 5 bases, the J end by 3 bases, with 14 bases between. CDR1 and CDR2 from the germline V gene are SGHTA and FQGNSA. The CDR3 length is 14 residues. CDR3 residues: CASSTDRVVYEQYF. The CDR3 nucleotides are TGTGCCAGCAGCACCGACCGGGTGGTCTACGAGCAGTACTTC. The complete variable domain, with remaining parts taken from reference TRBV7-2 and TRBJ2-7, reads GAGVSQSPSNKVTEKGKDVELRCDPISGHTALYWYRQSLGQGLEFLIYFQGNSAPDKSGLPSDRFSAERTGGSVSTLTIQRTQQEDSAVYLCASSTDRVVYEQYFGPGTRLTVT.

This clonotype was recorded a few times. The chain carries TRBV7-8 and TRBJ2-1; TRBD1 is a possible D gene (5 bases). The CDR3 is 15 residues long. Trimming cost V 4 bases and J 9 bases, with 19 bases left between them. Germline V CDR1 and CDR2: SGHVS, FQNEAQ. The CDR3 region is CASSSPVAGSSEQFF. The CDR3 nucleotides read TGTGCCAGCAGCTCCCCGGTGGCAGGGTCTAGTGAGCAGTTCTTC. The full variable domain, its missing parts supplied by reference TRBV7-8 and TRBJ2-1, is GAGVSQSPRYKVAKRGQDVALRCDPISGHVSLFWYQQALGQGPEFLTYFQNEAQLDKSGLPSDRFFAERPEGSVSTLKIQRTQQEDSAVYLCASSSPVAGSSEQFFGPGTRLTVL.

In this sample, this clonotype turned up once. CDR3 protein: CASSEAQKLFF. The DNA of the CDR3 is TGTGCCAGCAGTGAAGCGCAAAAACTGTTTTTT. The chain carries TRBV2 and TRBJ1-4; D remains ambiguous. This CDR3 has 11 residues. Germline CDR1 SNHLY, CDR2 FYNNEI. V lost 0 bases and J lost 9, with 2 bases in between.

On this clonotype itself: A much larger clone is a single base away; this may be a read error. The chain employs TRBV7-6 and TRBJ2-7, with 10 positions matching TRBD2. V dropped 0 bases and J dropped 7; count of bases not matched to a gene: 6. Germline V gene data show CDR1 as SGHVS and CDR2 as FNYEAQ. The CDR3 is made up of 15 amino acids. CDR3 in amino acids: CASSLAAGGPREQYV. The CDR3 DNA reads TGTGCCAGCAGCTTAGCAGCGGGAGGGCCGAGAGAGCAGTACGTC.

The chain has TRBV15 and TRBJ1-1; no clear D gene. The germline gives CDR1 LNHNV, CDR2 YYDKDF (reference sequence). The CDR3 consists of 13 residues. V gave up 3 bases and J gave up 4 bases, with 9 bases separating them. DNA of the CDR3: TGTGCCACCAGCAGTCGAAAGGGCACTGAAGCTTTCTTT. Its translation: CATSSRKGTEAFF.

This rearrangement joins TRBV7-9 to TRBJ2-1, with unresolved D. The germline V gene encodes CDR1 SEHNR and CDR2 FQNEAQ (reference sequence). This CDR3 is 15 amino acids long. V was cut by 6 bases and J by 1 base, with 13 bases left in between. The CDR3 nucleotides read TGTGCCAGCAGTCCCCACTGGCTTTCCTACAATGAGCAGTTCTTC. Protein sequence: CASSPHWLSYNEQFF.

The chain links TRBV15 to TRBJ2-2; D is ambiguous. V gave up 3 bases and J gave up 7 bases, with 9 bases separating them. The CDR3 consists of 13 residues. Germline assignment: CDR1 LNHNV and CDR2 YYDKDF (reference sequence). The CDR3: CATSSIRGGELFF. The DNA for the CDR3 is TGTGCCACCAGCAGTATCCGTGGCGGGGAGCTGTTTTTT.

This clonotype was seen more than once but under ten times. V usage is TRBV28 and J usage is TRBJ1-2, with D unclear. Germline CDR1 MDHEN, CDR2 SYDVKM. This CDR3 comprises 13 residues. V gave up 2 bases and J gave up 1 base, with 5 bases separating them. CDR3 residues: CASSLPGNYGYTF. In DNA, the CDR3 is TGTGCCAGCAGTTTACCCGGTAACTATGGCTACACCTTC.

J is TRBJ1-6 and V is TRBV10-3, with D hard to call. Germline CDR1 ENHRY, CDR2 SYGVKD. The CDR3 contains 16 residues. V lost 3 bases and J lost 0, with 9 bases in between. As DNA, the CDR3 is TGTGCCATCAGTGAATGGGGTAGCTCCTATAATTCACCCCTCCACTTT. It codes for CAISEWGSSYNSPLHF.

V usage is TRBV19 and J usage is TRBJ2-3; D might be TRBD1 (7 bases). Between the trimmed V and J ends, which lost 2 bases and 0 bases, there was a span of 18 bases. Germline CDR1 is LNHDA and CDR2 is SQIVND (reference sequence). This CDR3 is 18 amino acids long. The CDR3 nucleotides read TGTGCCAGTAGTATATTTGCGGGACAGCGCACTAGCACAGATACGCAGTATTTT. Translated: CASSIFAGQRTSTDTQYF.

V and J are TRBV4-1 and TRBJ2-7; perhaps TRBD2 as D (5 bases). Germline values: CDR1 MGHRA, CDR2 YSYEKL. With 0 bases removed from V and 3 bases from J, the gap between germline ends came to 12 bases. CDR3 length: 15 amino acids. Here the CDR3 DNA reads TGCGCCAGCAGCCAAGAAGCTAGCAGAAGCTACGAGCAGTACTTC. Protein product: CASSQEASRSYEQYF.

The rearrangement uses TRBV6-1 and TRBJ2-5; 8 nucleotides line up with TRBD2. The CDR3 runs 15 residues. The V segment lost 4 bases and the J segment 5 bases; nucleotides outside the gene matches: 9. Germline V gene lookup returns CDR1 MNHNS and CDR2 SASEGT. The CDR3 DNA follows: TGTGCCAGCAGTGCCGGGGGGGCCGGCGGGGAGACCCAGTACTTC. Its protein is CASSAGGAGGETQYF.

This clonotype has a handful of counts. The chain links TRBV6-1 to TRBJ1-1; D is possibly TRBD1 (6 bases). Trimming removed 5 bases at V and 4 bases at J, with 29 bases between. The CDR3 consists of 19 residues. The germline V gene encodes CDR1 MNHNS and CDR2 SASEGT. Here the CDR3 DNA reads TGTGCCAGCAGTAAGACGAAGACTAAGGTACAGGGTCTAGCCACTGAAGCTTTCTTT. Translating it yields CASSKTKTKVQGLATEAFF.

This clonotype was observed a handful of times. V usage is TRBV4-1 and J usage is TRBJ2-1; D remains ambiguous. Germline V gene lookup returns CDR1 MGHRA and CDR2 YSYEKL. V was clipped by 0 bases and J by 4 bases, with 7 bases between them. The CDR3 is made up of 14 amino acids. CDR3 bases: TGCGCCAGCAGCCAAGATAACGGGTACAATGAGCAGTTCTTC. The encoded protein is CASSQDNGYNEQFF.

On this clonotype itself: A much bigger clone sits one base away, suggesting this may be a read error. V usage is TRBV7-2 and J usage is TRBJ2-3; D not certain. The V gene lost 0 bases and the J gene lost 1 base, with 11 bases spanning the gap. Germline assignment: CDR1 SGHTA and CDR2 FQGNSA. This CDR3 has 16 residues. The CDR3 protein is CASSLAWSGCTDTQYF. The CDR3 bases are TGTGCCAGCAGCTTAGCTTGGTCAGGATGCACAGATACGCAGTATTTT.